These 18 T cell receptor beta chains came from one sample sequenced in a study of blood T cell repertoires in COVID-19 (dated by TCRdb to the early 2020s). Libraries were prepared through the immunoSEQ multiplex PCR assay. TCRdb provides this immuneACCESS table in a form limited to in-frame rearrangements. Some clones are lacking; in checked studies, under half of them reflect an unresolved V gene, and why the rest are absent is not known. Across this sample there are roughly 500,000 clones, with 89% seen only once. Clones ranked in the top ten supply approximately 0.9% of the sample. Sequencing was carried out using peripheral blood. The receptors were sampled from a man between 18 and 35 years old with COVID-19, enrolled during active disease.

This clone was observed a single time. The chain has TRBV4-1 and TRBJ1-2, with D perhaps matching TRBD1 (5 bases). Trimming removed 0 bases from V and 8 bases from J, with 7 bases in between. There are 12 residues in the CDR3. The germline gives CDR1 MGHRA, CDR2 YSYEKL. Here the CDR3 DNA reads TGCGCCAGCAGCCAAGATGGGGGGGGCTACACCTTC. As protein: CASSQDGGGYTF.

This clone was found a few times. This chain connects TRBV30 to TRBJ2-7, with 8 bases identical to TRBD1. Looked up from germline, CDR1 is GTSNPN and CDR2 is SVGIG (reference sequence). Trimming took 4 bases from V and 2 from J; bases not matched to a gene: 19. The CDR3 extends over 18 amino acids. CDR3 coding DNA: TGTGCCTGGAATAGGGCAGGGGGCTTTTGGCGGACTACCTACGAGCAGTACTTC. Translation: CAWNRAGGFWRTTYEQYF.

This clone was observed once. V usage is TRBV28 and J usage is TRBJ2-7; the match to TRBD1 covers 9 bases. Germline V CDR1 and CDR2: MDHEN, SYDVKM. The CDR3 loop spans 14 amino acids. V was pared by 8 bases and J by 0 bases, with 5 bases of the junction left unmatched. The CDR3 loop is CASGRTGASYEQYF. The CDR3 nucleotides read TGTGCCAGCGGACGGACAGGGGCCTCCTACGAGCAGTACTTC.

The rearrangement links TRBV28 to TRBJ2-2; 8 bases agree with TRBD1. The CDR3 is 15 residues long. Looked up from germline, CDR1 is MDHEN and CDR2 is SYDVKM. The J segment lost 4 bases and the V segment lost 4 bases, leaving 5 bases of the junction unmatched. DNA for the CDR3: TGTGCCAGCAGTTCGACAGGGGTGGGCACCGGGGAGCTGTTTTTT. It yields the protein CASSSTGVGTGELFF.

This sequence joins TRBV7-9 and TRBJ2-5; D possibly corresponds to TRBD1 (5 bases). The CDR3 contains 16 residues. The V gene's germline CDR1 is SEHNR and CDR2 FQNEAQ (reference sequence). V lost 5 bases, J lost 0 bases, and 16 bases lay in between. The CDR3 nucleotides are TGTGCCAGCAGCATGAGTCCCCAGGGATACCAAGAGACCCAGTACTTC. Encoded protein: CASSMSPQGYQETQYF.

CDR3 nucleotides: TGTGCCAGCAGTTTTTTAGGGGAAGGAAACACTGAAGCTTTCTTT. Its translation is CASSFLGEGNTEAFF. The chain is built from TRBV6-4 and TRBJ1-1; D possibly corresponds to TRBD1 (5 bases). The V gene lost 5 bases and the J gene lost 2 bases, with 15 bases spanning the gap. The germline gives CDR1 MRHNA, CDR2 SNTAGT. The CDR3 loop spans 15 amino acids.

The chain uses TRBV7-2 and TRBJ2-1; 7 nucleotides align to TRBD1. The CDR3 length is 15 residues. Germline V lookup: CDR1 SGHTA, CDR2 FQGNSA. Trimming took 7 bases from V and 4 from J; bases not matched to a gene: 10. The CDR3 DNA is TGTGCCAGCACTCGCCAGGGGGTAGGTTACAATGAGCAGTTCTTC. It is translated as CASTRQGVGYNEQFF.

This sequence joins TRBV5-1 and TRBJ1-2; 8 bases are a match to TRBD1. The CDR3 length is 15 residues. Trimming took 0 bases from V and 9 from J; bases not matched to a gene: 10. Germline V lookup: CDR1 SGHRS, CDR2 YFSETQ. This chain's CDR3 is CASSLAQGAVSSYTF. The CDR3 bases are TGCGCCAGCAGCTTGGCTCAGGGGGCTGTGTCTAGCTACACCTTC.

The chain joins TRBV27 to TRBJ2-2, with 10 bases aligning to TRBD2. Germline trimming cut 6 bases from V and 4 bases from J; bases unmatched to any gene: 11. The CDR3 is 17 amino acids. CDR1 is MNHEY and CDR2 is SMNVEV in the germline V gene (reference sequence). CDR3 sequence (DNA): TGTGCCAGCAGGATACTTAGCGGGGGGAGAATCACCGGGGAGCTGTTTTTT. It encodes CASRILSGGRITGELFF.

The V gene is TRBV27, the J gene TRBJ2-2, with 10 bases that match TRBD2. The germline CDR1 and CDR2 sequences are MNHEY and SMNVEV (reference sequence). The CDR3 runs to 14 residues. Losses at the gene ends were 5 bases for V and 4 bases for J; bases not matched to a gene: 1. CDR3 in amino acids: CASSRTSGTGELFF. CDR3 bases: TGTGCCAGCAGTCGGACTAGCGGCACCGGGGAGCTGTTTTTT.

V gene TRBV4-2 combines with J gene TRBJ2-3, with a tentative D call TRBD1 (6 bases). CDR3 length: 17 amino acids. Germline loops: CDR1 LGHNA, CDR2 YNFKEQ. V lost 0 bases to trimming and J lost 1 base, with 14 bases between them. Here the CDR3 reads CASSQELGGSGTDTQYF. Written as DNA, the CDR3 is TGTGCCAGCAGCCAAGAACTTGGGGGCTCGGGCACAGATACGCAGTATTTT.

V usage is TRBV5-1 and J usage is TRBJ2-4; 9 bases match TRBD2. Germline V CDR1 and CDR2: SGHRS, YFSETQ. J lost 5 bases, V lost 6 bases, and 12 bases had no gene match. The CDR3 is made up of 16 amino acids. Here the CDR3 reads CASNPLRQREENIQYF. CDR3 nucleotides: TGCGCCAGCAACCCTCTTAGGCAGCGGGAGGAAAACATTCAGTACTTC.

This clone was counted a few times. This chain uses TRBV6-5 with TRBJ1-2; TRBD1 matches 8 bases. There are 15 residues in the CDR3. V dropped 7 bases and J dropped 4; count of bases not matched to a gene: 11. Per the germline V gene, CDR1 is MNHEY and CDR2 is SVGAGI. CDR3 protein: CASNHPGGAGYGYTF. CDR3 DNA: TGTGCCAGCAATCACCCAGGGGGCGCTGGCTATGGCTACACCTTC.

The genes are TRBV29-1 and TRBJ2-7, with unresolved D. The germline V gene has CDR1 SQVTM and CDR2 ANQGSEA. The V gene lost 1 base and the J gene lost 0 bases, with 10 bases spanning the gap. The CDR3 has 14 amino acids. The CDR3 sequence is CSVEGGYSSYEQYF. CDR3 coding DNA: TGCAGCGTTGAAGGCGGATACTCCTCCTACGAGCAGTACTTC.

The chain couples TRBV7-9 to TRBJ1-2, with TRBD1 as a possible D gene (6 bases). The CDR3 has 14 amino acids. CDR1 is SEHNR and CDR2 is FQNEAQ in the germline V gene (reference sequence). V was trimmed by 5 bases and J by 5 bases, leaving 15 bases between them. The CDR3 DNA is TGTGCCAGCAGCCCCGGACAGCCCTCATATGGCTACACCTTC. As protein: CASSPGQPSYGYTF.

The V and J genes are TRBV11-2 and TRBJ2-3; tentatively, D is TRBD1 (5 bases). V lost 1 base and J lost 3, with 11 bases in between. Per germline, CDR1 SGHAT and CDR2 FQNNGV. The CDR3 runs to 15 residues. CDR3 region: CASSLGGRETDTQYF. The CDR3 nucleotides are TGTGCCAGCAGCTTAGGAGGCAGGGAAACAGATACGCAGTATTTT.

The chain couples TRBV7-9 to TRBJ2-3, with 10 bases matching TRBD2. The CDR3 is 18 amino acids. Losses at the gene ends were 1 base for V and 2 bases for J; bases not matched to a gene: 9. Germline loops: CDR1 SEHNR, CDR2 FQNEAQ (reference sequence). CDR3 nucleotide sequence: TGTGCCAGCAGCTTAGGAGATAGCGGGGGGCAATACACAGATACGCAGTATTTT. It codes for CASSLGDSGGQYTDTQYF.

The chain employs TRBV20-1 and TRBJ2-1; D is unresolved. This CDR3 is built from 11 residues. In germline, CDR1 is DFQATT, CDR2 SNEGSKA (reference sequence). Trimming cost V 3 bases and J 8 bases, with 8 bases left between them. Here the CDR3 DNA reads TGCAGTGCTAGTGGCGTCGATGAGCAGTTCTTC. This encodes CSASGVDEQFF.